Listed below are T cell receptor beta chains from one sample, sequenced in a study of cytomegalovirus exposure and HLA in healthy donors. Assay used: immunoSEQ multiplex PCR; TCRdb lists only in-frame clones, some missing. The data hold 130,000 to 150,000 clones, with approximately 84% observed a single time. Sequencing was carried out using PBMCs. These receptors were obtained from a woman aged 60-75 years in good health and CMV-seropositive. The CDR3 runs from the conserved cysteine through the conserved F or W. The D gene is left open where the match is weak. Size values are once, few and many counts, or a class for expanded clones, and some rows have none.

clone_size	d_call	cdr3_length	v_call	j_call	cdr3_nt	cdr3_aa
-	TRBD1	14	TRBV7-2	TRBJ1-4	TGTGCCAGCAGCTTAGAACAGGGGGCTGAAAAACTGTTTTTT	CASSLEQGAEKLFF
-	TRBD2	17	TRBV11-3	TRBJ2-1	TGTGCCAGCAGCTTAGGCCCTAGGGGCGGGAGGGCCGGTGAGCAGTTCTTC	CASSLGPRGGRAGEQFF
-	TRBD1	14	TRBV7-9	TRBJ1-5	TGTGCCAGCAGCCTCGACAGGGGGCATCAGCCCCAGCATTTT	CASSLDRGHQPQHF
-	TRBD1	15	TRBV28	TRBJ2-7	TGTGCCAGCAGTTTATGGGGGACAGGGGGCGGCGAGCAGTACTTC	CASSLWGTGGGEQYF
-	TRBD1	14	TRBV6-1	TRBJ2-5	TGTGCCAGCACTCTAACGACAGGGGTAGAGACCCAGTACTTC	CASTLTTGVETQYF
-	-	13	TRBV7-3	TRBJ1-1	TGTGCCAGCAGCTTACACGGGGGCACTGAAGCTTTCTTT	CASSLHGGTEAFF
-	-	16	TRBV27	TRBJ2-2	TGTGCCAGCAGTTTATTAACACCCAGAGGGACCGGGGAGCTGTTTTTT	CASSLLTPRGTGELFF
-	TRBD1	15	TRBV19	TRBJ1-2	TGTGCCAGTAGTGACCGGGACAGGGCCTCCTATGGCTACACCTTC	CASSDRDRASYGYTF
-	-	11	TRBV28	TRBJ1-2	TGTGCCAGCAGTCAGTACTATGGCTACACCTTC	CASSQYYGYTF
-	TRBD2	15	TRBV9	TRBJ2-7	TGTGCCAGCAGCGTAGCTGAAGGGACTAGTTTCGAGCAGTACTTC	CASSVAEGTSFEQYF
-	-	12	TRBV2	TRBJ1-4	TGTGCCAGCAGTTATAGGGGCGAAAAACTGTTTTTT	CASSYRGEKLFF
-	-	17	TRBV21-1	TRBJ2-5	TGTGCCAGCAGCAACCCGGGACTAGCGGGAGTGTGGGAGACCCAGTACTTC	CASSNPGLAGVWETQYF
few	TRBD2	13	TRBV27	TRBJ2-7	TGTGCCAGCAGTTCCGGGAGGACGTACGAGCAGTACTTC	CASSSGRTYEQYF
once	-	14	TRBV11-3	TRBJ2-5	TGTGCCAGCAGTTCGCCGACAGTTGAAGAGACCCAGTACTTC	CASSSPTVEETQYF
-	-	14	TRBV7-6	TRBJ2-5	TGTGCCAGCAGCGGCCTCTGGGGAGTAGAGACCCAGTACTTC	CASSGLWGVETQYF
-	TRBD1	16	TRBV19	TRBJ1-5	TGTGCCAGTAGTATTCCCAGGACAGGGGGTCATCAGCCCCAGCATTTT	CASSIPRTGGHQPQHF
-	TRBD2	16	TRBV4-3	TRBJ2-3	TGCGCCAGCAGCCTATTTAGCGGGAGAGGCACAGATACGCAGTATTTT	CASSLFSGRGTDTQYF
-	-	16	TRBV9	TRBJ1-1	TGTGCCAGCAGCGTAGGGGCAGGGATACGGAACACTGAAGCTTTCTTT	CASSVGAGIRNTEAFF